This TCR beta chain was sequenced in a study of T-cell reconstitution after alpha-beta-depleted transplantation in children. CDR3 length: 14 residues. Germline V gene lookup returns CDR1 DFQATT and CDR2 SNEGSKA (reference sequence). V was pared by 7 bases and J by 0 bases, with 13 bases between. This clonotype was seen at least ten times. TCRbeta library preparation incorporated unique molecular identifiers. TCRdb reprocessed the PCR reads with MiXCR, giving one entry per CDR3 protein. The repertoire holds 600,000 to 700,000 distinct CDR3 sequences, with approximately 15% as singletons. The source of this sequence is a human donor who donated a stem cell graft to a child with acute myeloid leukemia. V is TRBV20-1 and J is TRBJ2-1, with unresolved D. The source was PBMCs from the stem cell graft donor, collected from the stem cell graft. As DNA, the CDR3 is TGCAGTGTAAGAGACCCCAGCTCCTACAATGAGCAGTTCTTC. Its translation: CSVRDPSSYNEQFF.